These T cell receptor beta chains were read from a single sample in a study of monozygotic twins with inflammatory bowel disease. TCRdb processed the 5' RACE reads again and assigns one entry to each CDR3 protein, with no DNA. The sample data list some 300,000 distinct CDR3 sequences. Material: blood. The receptors derive from a human donor with ulcerative colitis or Crohn's disease, or a healthy co-twin of an affected twin (not recorded which). CDR3s include the opening cysteine and the closing phenylalanine or tryptophan.

TRBJ1-5 TRBV7-9 CASSGGTENQPQHF
TRBJ2-5 TRBV14 CASSQDQPGPRGETQYF
TRBJ1-5 TRBV6-2/TRBV6-3 CASSRRIRTASNQPQHF
TRBJ2-3 TRBV7-9 CASSSEGLGIVTQYF
TRBJ1-1 TRBV5-1 CASSLALQNTEAFF
TRBJ1-4 TRBV20-1 CSALWGSTLATNEKLFF
TRBJ1-3 TRBV6-2/TRBV6-3 CASSARGGTGNTIYF
TRBJ1-2 TRBV10-3 CAIGGSGTGNGYTF
TRBJ2-1 TRBV28 CASSSTNGRGNEQFF
TRBJ2-7 TRBV27 CASSYSKTGYEQYF
TRBJ2-7 TRBV7-9 CASSQPGPRIYEQYF
TRBJ2-3 TRBV11-2 CASSPLAGVSTDTQYF
TRBJ2-4 TRBV6-5 CASSYEGLAKNIQYF
TRBJ1-1 TRBV6-1 CASSASVGKNGGNTEAFF
TRBJ1-6 TRBV7-8 CASSPGGFGGPLHF
TRBJ2-7 TRBV30 CAWTSTGAYEQYF
TRBJ1-1 TRBV28 CASIKGVTEAFF
TRBJ1-2 TRBV27 CASSRIAGTARSYFGYTF
TRBJ2-1 TRBV12-3/TRBV12-4 CASSYFAGGTGHNEQFF
TRBJ2-3 TRBV27 CASSLSPSNTQYF
TRBJ2-1 TRBV4-2 CASSQVTVNLFHNEQFF